These T cell receptor beta chains were read from a single sample in a study of shared clonotypes between healthy human individuals. Sequenced by immunoSEQ multiplex PCR; TCRdb stores in-frame clones only, minus some. The table lists a few hundred thousand clones, around 67% of them singletons, with around 9.3% in the top ten. Material for sequencing was memory CD4+ T cells sorted from blood. All receptors come from a man under 40 in good health. The CDR3 runs from the conserved cysteine through the conserved F or W. The order of the fields is clone size, V gene, J gene, D gene, CDR3 protein, CDR3 DNA. A D gene is named only where the DNA matches it firmly. Clone size is given for some rows only: seen once, a few or many times, or a class if the clone is expanded.

>.|TRBV29-1|TRBJ2-7|.
CSAITGPYEQYF
TGCAGCGCTATTACAGGTCCCTACGAGCAGTACTTC
>.|TRBV9|TRBJ2-6|.
CASSPQPHPGVLTF
TGTGCCAGCAGCCCTCAACCACACCCGGGGGTCCTGACTTTC
>few|TRBV29-1|TRBJ2-1|TRBD2
CSVASGRASNEQFF
TGCAGCGTTGCCAGCGGGAGAGCGTCGAATGAGCAGTTCTTC
>.|TRBV5-1|TRBJ2-7|.
CASSWNRASLSYEQYF
TGCGCCAGCAGCTGGAACCGGGCCTCTCTCTCCTACGAGCAGTACTTC
>few|TRBV18|TRBJ2-7|.
CASSGDSYEQYF
TGTGCCAGCTCGGGGGACTCCTACGAGCAGTACTTC
>.|TRBV5-1|TRBJ2-3|TRBD1
CASSEGQGSTDTQYF
TGCGCCAGCAGCGAAGGACAGGGTAGCACAGATACGCAGTATTTT
>.|TRBV28|TRBJ1-5|.
CASSLAGTYQPQHF
TGTGCCAGCAGTTTGGCAGGGACCTATCAGCCCCAGCATTTT
>.|TRBV18|TRBJ2-7|.
CASSRDGGQYF
TGTGCCAGCTCACGGGACGGGGGGCAGTACTTC
>few|TRBV18|TRBJ1-5|TRBD1
CASSPLGQGARQPQHF
TGTGCCAGCTCACCACTTGGACAGGGGGCACGTCAGCCCCAGCATTTT
>.|TRBV7-8|TRBJ2-3|.
CASSLVGGHTQYF
TGTGCCAGCAGCTTAGTGGGCGGACATACGCAGTATTTT
>few|TRBV7-2|TRBJ2-3|.
CASSTYGTQYF
TGTGCCAGCAGCACATACGGTACGCAGTATTTT
>.|TRBV18|TRBJ2-3|.
CASSPPMGRSTDTQYF
TGTGCCAGCTCCCCGCCAATGGGGCGATCCACAGATACGCAGTATTTT
>.|TRBV7-9|TRBJ2-5|TRBD2
CASSTQAGGGQETQYF
TGTGCCAGCAGCACCCAAGCGGGAGGAGGCCAAGAGACCCAGTACTTC
>.|TRBV5-1|TRBJ2-6|TRBD1
CASSPDRVGANVLTF
TGCGCCAGCAGCCCGGACAGGGTTGGGGCCAACGTCCTGACTTTC
>few|TRBV5-6|TRBJ2-3|TRBD2
CASRKTLWTSRDTQYF
TGTGCCAGCAGGAAGACACTTTGGACTAGCAGGGATACGCAGTATTTT
>.|TRBV5-4|TRBJ2-7|.
CASSLGSVSYEQYF
TGTGCCAGCAGCTTGGGGTCGGTCTCCTACGAGCAGTACTTC
>.|TRBV28|TRBJ1-4|.
CASTNSLGTSNEKLFF
TGTGCCAGCACTAACTCCCTCGGGACTTCTAATGAAAAACTGTTTTTT
>.|TRBV9|TRBJ2-1|TRBD2
CASSGAGVRSEQFF
TGTGCCAGCTCCGGAGCGGGAGTAAGAAGTGAGCAGTTCTTC
>.|TRBV28|TRBJ2-7|.
CASGYYEQYF
TGTGCCAGCGGGTATTACGAGCAGTACTTC
>.|TRBV5-5|TRBJ1-2|TRBD1
CASSSARTGGGYTF
TGTGCCAGCAGCTCCGCCCGGACAGGGGGCGGCTACACCTTC
>.|TRBV11-2|TRBJ1-1|.
CASSLGTMNTEAFF
TGTGCCAGCAGCTTAGGGACTATGAACACTGAAGCTTTCTTT
>.|TRBV5-1|TRBJ1-1|.
CASSLALGGLTEAFF
TGCGCCAGCAGCTTGGCCCTCGGGGGGCTCACTGAAGCTTTCTTT
>.|TRBV5-3|TRBJ2-7|TRBD2
CARTSSGSPHEQYF
TGTGCCAGAACCTCTAGCGGGAGTCCGCACGAGCAGTACTTC
>once|TRBV2|TRBJ2-2|.
CASRGGTNTGELFF
TGTGCCAGCAGGGGGGGTACGAACACCGGGGAGCTGTTTTTT
>once|TRBV15|TRBJ2-3|.
CATSRVKGGGRSTDTQYF
TGTGCCACCAGCAGAGTCAAAGGGGGCGGGAGGTCCACAGATACGCAGTATTTT
>.|TRBV7-3|TRBJ2-3|TRBD2
CASSFGAGATDTQYF
TGTGCCAGCAGCTTCGGAGCGGGAGCCACAGATACGCAGTATTTT
>.|TRBV7-9|TRBJ1-2|.
CATPTEQGGLGYTF
TGTGCCACCCCCACCGAACAGGGAGGGCTTGGCTACACCTTC
>.|TRBV7-2|TRBJ1-5|.
CASSQGNQPQHF
TGTGCCAGCAGCCAAGGGAATCAGCCCCAGCATTTT
>.|TRBV9|TRBJ2-7|TRBD1
CASSAGTGSSEQYF
TGTGCCAGCAGCGCCGGGACAGGGTCATCCGAGCAGTACTTC
>.|TRBV6-5|TRBJ2-2|.
CASRMDTYTGELFF
TGTGCCAGCAGGATGGACACCTACACCGGGGAGCTGTTTTTT
>.|TRBV7-9|TRBJ1-5|.
CASSLAGVSNQPQHF
TGTGCCAGCAGCTTAGCGGGGGTTAGTAATCAGCCCCAGCATTTT
>.|TRBV6-5|TRBJ2-5|TRBD2
CASSYSGTSGSETQYF
TGTGCCAGCAGTTACTCCGGGACTAGCGGGAGTGAGACCCAGTACTTC
>.|TRBV30|TRBJ1-5|TRBD1
CAAGQGGGQPQHF
TGTGCCGCAGGACAGGGAGGCGGTCAGCCCCAGCATTTT
>once|TRBV2|TRBJ2-7|.
CASGSSVLYEQYF
TGTGCCAGCGGAAGCAGTGTCCTTTACGAGCAGTACTTC
>.|TRBV4-1|TRBJ2-2|.
CASSQEARVNTGELFF
TGCGCCAGCAGCCAAGAGGCGAGGGTAAACACCGGGGAGCTGTTTTTT
>.|TRBV6-1|TRBJ2-5|.
CASKAFQETQYF
TGTGCCAGCAAAGCATTCCAAGAGACCCAGTACTTC
>.|TRBV27|TRBJ2-1|.
CASSLIRSYNEQFF
TGTGCCAGCAGTTTAATTCGCTCCTACAATGAGCAGTTCTTC
>.|TRBV7-2|TRBJ2-3|TRBD2
CASSLRLALRGTDTQYF
TGTGCCAGCAGCTTACGACTAGCGCTAAGGGGAACAGATACGCAGTATTTT
>.|TRBV7-2|TRBJ2-7|.
CASSILTGLGSYEQYF
TGTGCCAGCAGCATATTGACAGGCCTTGGTTCCTACGAGCAGTACTTC
>.|TRBV28|TRBJ2-6|.
CASSYVGSGANVLTF
TGTGCCAGCAGCTACGTAGGCTCTGGGGCCAACGTCCTGACTTTC
>.|TRBV5-1|TRBJ2-7|TRBD2
CASSGGTSGSVSHEQYF
TGCGCCAGCAGCGGGGGGACTAGCGGGAGTGTCTCCCACGAGCAGTACTTC
>.|TRBV28|TRBJ2-7|TRBD2
CASSPARTSGPYEQYF
TGTGCCAGCAGTCCTGCCCGGACTAGCGGACCCTACGAGCAGTACTTC
>.|TRBV5-1|TRBJ2-1|.
CASSIEGSSSYNEQFF
TGCGCCAGCAGCATTGAGGGGTCGAGCTCCTACAATGAGCAGTTCTTC
>.|TRBV2|TRBJ1-4|.
CASNREKGEKLFF
TGTGCCAGCAATAGGGAGAAGGGTGAAAAACTGTTTTTT
>.|TRBV7-9|TRBJ2-1|.
CASSLESSNEQFF
TGTGCCAGCAGCTTAGAATCTAGCAATGAGCAGTTCTTC
>few|TRBV21-1|TRBJ2-3|.
CASSKERGRGDTDTQYF
TGTGCCAGCAGCAAAGAGAGGGGGCGAGGAGACACAGATACGCAGTATTTT
>.|TRBV2|TRBJ2-5|TRBD2
CASIDGLAGVETQYF
TGTGCCAGCATTGACGGACTAGCGGGAGTGGAGACCCAGTACTTC
>.|TRBV5-6|TRBJ1-1|.
CASSQPGLKNTEAFF
TGTGCCAGCAGCCAGCCGGGACTGAAGAACACTGAAGCTTTCTTT
>.|TRBV5-1|TRBJ2-7|.
CASSLGARSSYEQYF
TGCGCCAGCAGCTTGGGAGCCCGGAGCTCCTACGAGCAGTACTTC
>.|TRBV9|TRBJ2-1|.
CASSVDLGRLSYNEQFF
TGTGCCAGCAGCGTAGATCTGGGCAGGCTTTCCTACAATGAGCAGTTCTTC
>.|TRBV5-1|TRBJ2-7|TRBD2
CANTTSGSYEQYF
TGCGCCAATACGACTAGCGGGAGCTACGAGCAGTACTTC
>.|TRBV28|TRBJ2-7|TRBD2
CASSLIGGTYEQYF
TGTGCCAGCAGTTTAATCGGGGGGACCTACGAGCAGTACTTC
>.|TRBV6-4|TRBJ2-3|.
CASSETGSTDTQYF
TGTGCCAGCAGTGAAACAGGGAGCACAGATACGCAGTATTTT